This is a list of T cell receptor beta chains from one sample in a study of early T cells in non-severe SARS-CoV-2 infection. A single record per CDR3 protein comes from TCRdb applying MiXCR to the 5' RACE reads. The sample shows 30,000 to 45,000 distinct CDR3 sequences, 5% to 6.5% of them seen only once. The source material was whole blood. The receptors were gathered from an adult who was a healthcare worker with PCR-confirmed SARS-CoV-2 infection or an uninfected control (not recorded which). Each CDR3 is given with its conserved first and last residue. A D gene is named only where the DNA matches it firmly. Only some rows state a clone size, as once, few, many or a class for expanded clones.

v_gene	d_gene	abundance	j_gene	CDR3nt	CDR3aa
TRBV4-3	TRBD1	NA	TRBJ1-2	TGCGCCAGCAGCCCTGGTGAGGGGGCGACCTATGGCTACACCTTC	CASSPGEGATYGYTF
TRBV6-5	TRBD2	few	TRBJ2-7	TGTGCCAGCAGCTACGGACTAGGGAGCTCCTACGAGCAGTACTTC	CASSYGLGSSYEQYF
TRBV10-2	NA	NA	TRBJ2-3	TGCGCCAGCAGTGACTCATACTATCGTACAGATACGCAGTATTTT	CASSDSYYRTDTQYF
TRBV4-2	NA	NA	TRBJ1-2	TGTGCCAGCAGCCAAGCCGGGACACTTTATGGCTACACCTTC	CASSQAGTLYGYTF
TRBV7-2	TRBD2	many	TRBJ2-7	TGTGCCAGCAGTCCACTAGCGGGAGCCTACGAGCAGTACTTC	CASSPLAGAYEQYF
TRBV30	NA	few	TRBJ2-7	TGTGCCTGGAGTCAATCCTACGAGCAGTACTTC	CAWSQSYEQYF
TRBV19	NA	NA	TRBJ2-3	TGTGCCAGCAAGTTCAAGGGCGCAACAGATACGCAGTATTTT	CASKFKGATDTQYF
TRBV6-6	NA	many	TRBJ1-1	TGTGCCAGTACGAGGCAGGGGAACACTGAAGCTTTCTTT	CASTRQGNTEAFF
TRBV6-5	NA	NA	TRBJ1-1	TGTGCCAGCAGTTATCGGTCGGACACTGAAGCTTTCTTT	CASSYRSDTEAFF
TRBV12-3/TRBV12-4	NA	many	TRBJ1-5	TGTGCCAGCAGTCCCCGCGGGGCCGCCATGGCCCAGCATTTT	CASSPRGAAMAQHF
TRBV29-1	TRBD1	many	TRBJ2-3	TGCAGCGTTGAAGAAGGGGGCCCAGATACGCAGTATTTT	CSVEEGGPDTQYF
TRBV24-1	TRBD2	NA	TRBJ2-3	TGTGCCACCAGTGCGCGGGAGGGCCATAGAGATACGCAGTATTTT	CATSAREGHRDTQYF
TRBV10-3	NA	many	TRBJ2-7	TGTGCCATCATGTCGAGGGGGGGGTCCGAGCAGTACTTC	CAIMSRGGSEQYF
TRBV7-7	TRBD2	many	TRBJ2-3	TGTGCTAGCAGCTTAGGGACTAGCGGCTACACAGATACGCAGTATTTT	CASSLGTSGYTDTQYF
TRBV29-1	NA	many	TRBJ1-2	TGCAGCCTTTGGACCGGGGCGGACTATGGCTACACCTTC	CSLWTGADYGYTF
TRBV9	NA	many	TRBJ2-3	TGTGCCAGCAGCGTGGCCTACCGCACAGATACGCAGTATTTT	CASSVAYRTDTQYF
TRBV20-1	NA	many	TRBJ2-2	TGCAGTGCTAGGACGGCGGGTGGAGGGGAGCTGTTTTTT	CSARTAGGGELFF
TRBV6-2/TRBV6-3	TRBD2	many	TRBJ2-7	TGTGCCAGCAGTTTCCGGACTAGCGGGAGGACAACCTACGAGCAGTACTTC	CASSFRTSGRTTYEQYF
TRBV28	TRBD1	NA	TRBJ2-3	TGTGCCAGCAGTCCCGGGACAGGGGTTATAAGCACAGATACGCAGTATTTT	CASSPGTGVISTDTQYF
TRBV20-1	TRBD2	many	TRBJ2-1	TGCAGTGCTAGAGACCCTAGCGGGCTTTCCTACAATGAGCAGTTCTTC	CSARDPSGLSYNEQFF
TRBV29-1	NA	many	TRBJ1-1	TGCAGCGTGGACAAGGGCACTGAAGCTTTCTTT	CSVDKGTEAFF
TRBV9	NA	many	TRBJ2-7	TGTGCCAGCAGCGCAACCGGGACCCTTCTTTACGAGCAGTACTTC	CASSATGTLLYEQYF
TRBV3-1	TRBD2	many	TRBJ2-1	TGTGCCAGCAGCCCCCGACTAGCTTTGGCTGAGCAGTTCTTC	CASSPRLALAEQFF
TRBV29-1	NA	many	TRBJ2-7	TGCAGCGTAGCGTACAACTACGAGCAGTACTTC	CSVAYNYEQYF
TRBV20-1	TRBD2	NA	TRBJ2-3	TGCAGTGCTAGAGGCCCTAGCGGGAGCTTTGGCGCAGATACGCAGTATTTT	CSARGPSGSFGADTQYF
TRBV11-2	NA	many	TRBJ2-5	TGTGCCAGCAGCTTAGGTGGTAGCAGGGTAGAGACCCAGTACTTC	CASSLGGSRVETQYF
TRBV5-8	TRBD1	many	TRBJ1-6	TGTGCCAGCAGCTTGGCCGACAGGGGTAATTCACCCCTCCACTTT	CASSLADRGNSPLHF
TRBV18	NA	many	TRBJ2-1	TGTGCCAGCTCACCCGAACTCGTATACAATGAGCAGTTCTTC	CASSPELVYNEQFF
TRBV18	TRBD2	few	TRBJ2-3	TGTGCCAGCTCACTAGCGGGAGGGGCCACAGATACGCAGTATTTT	CASSLAGGATDTQYF
TRBV7-2	TRBD1	many	TRBJ1-4	TGTGCCAGCAGCGGGGGGACAGGGAAATTGGAAAAACTGTTTTTT	CASSGGTGKLEKLFF
TRBV6-5	NA	many	TRBJ1-5	TGTGCCAGCAGTCCTGCGGGGGGAAATCAGCCCCAGCATTTT	CASSPAGGNQPQHF
TRBV7-2	TRBD1	few	TRBJ2-3	TGTGCCAGCAGCCAGGGGGCTAGCACAGATACGCAGTATTTT	CASSQGASTDTQYF
TRBV10-2	TRBD1	few	TRBJ1-1	TGCGCCAGCAGGGGGGACAGTCCTGAAGCTTTCTTT	CASRGDSPEAFF
TRBV6-5	NA	many	TRBJ1-2	TGTGCCAGCAGTTACCAACAGGGCTCTAACTATGGCTACACCTTC	CASSYQQGSNYGYTF
TRBV5-1	TRBD1	NA	TRBJ2-7	TGCGCCAGCAGCTGGGACAGGGGCGGTGTCCCGTACGAGCAGTACTTC	CASSWDRGGVPYEQYF
TRBV29-1	TRBD1	many	TRBJ2-7	TGCAGCGTCCATGGACAGGGGGAAGAGCAGTACTTC	CSVHGQGEEQYF
TRBV20-1	NA	many	TRBJ2-1	TGCAGTTGGGGGGGCCACGCCTACAATGAGCAGTTCTTC	CSWGGHAYNEQFF
TRBV18	TRBD2	many	TRBJ2-1	TGTGCCAGCTCAATCGGACTAGCGGGAGGGCATGAGCAGTTCTTC	CASSIGLAGGHEQFF
TRBV4-3	TRBD2	NA	TRBJ2-7	TGCGCCAGCAGCCCGGGACTAGCGGGGGGGCCCGAGCAGTACTTC	CASSPGLAGGPEQYF
TRBV5-6	NA	NA	TRBJ1-5	TGTGCCAGCAGCTTGAATGGCGGGTTCAATCAGCCCCAGCATTTT	CASSLNGGFNQPQHF
TRBV4-1	TRBD1	many	TRBJ1-6	TGCGCCAGCAGCCCCCTCGGACAGGGGAGGCATTCACCCCTCCACTTT	CASSPLGQGRHSPLHF
TRBV14	NA	many	TRBJ2-7	TGTGCCAGCAGCCAAGATGGGCTGTACTTC	CASSQDGLYF
TRBV7-6	NA	few	TRBJ2-1	TGTGCCAGCAGCCTTTTTGGAGGGAAGGACGAGCAGTTCTTC	CASSLFGGKDEQFF
TRBV28	TRBD2	many	TRBJ2-5	TGTGCCAGCAGTTCGACTAGCGGGCAAGAGACCCAGTACTTC	CASSSTSGQETQYF
TRBV7-6	TRBD2	many	TRBJ2-1	TGTGCCAGCAGCTCAAGGACTAGCGGAAACGGTGAGCAGTTCTTC	CASSSRTSGNGEQFF
TRBV3-1	NA	few	TRBJ1-1	TGTGCCAGCAGCCAAGCGGGGGCCAACACTGAAGCTTTCTTT	CASSQAGANTEAFF
TRBV18	TRBD2	many	TRBJ2-1	TGTGCCAGCTCGTCAGCGGGAGGGCTAAGAGTCGAGCAGTTCTTC	CASSSAGGLRVEQFF
TRBV5-4	NA	many	TRBJ2-5	TGTGCCAGCAGCTTGGGGGTTCGCCAAGAGACCCAGTACTTC	CASSLGVRQETQYF
TRBV5-4	TRBD1	NA	TRBJ2-3	TGTGCCAGCAACACTTATTCACAGGGGGCTGGAACAGATACGCAGTATTTT	CASNTYSQGAGTDTQYF
TRBV7-2	NA	NA	TRBJ2-7	TGTGCCAGCAGCCCCCGGTCCGCCGAGCAGTACTTC	CASSPRSAEQYF
TRBV7-3	NA	many	TRBJ2-3	TGTGCCAGCAGCACAACCCGCACAGATACGCAGTATTTT	CASSTTRTDTQYF
TRBV4-2	NA	NA	TRBJ1-1	TGTGCCAGCAGCCAAGATCCGGCAGGAGGAGGAACTGAAGCTTTCTTT	CASSQDPAGGGTEAFF
TRBV11-2	NA	few	TRBJ2-7	TGTGCCAGCAGCCCCGGGAGACCCCACGAGCAGTACTTC	CASSPGRPHEQYF
TRBV6-5	TRBD1	many	TRBJ1-5	TGTGCCAGCAGCCCGGACAGGCCCTATAGCAATCAGCCCCAGCATTTT	CASSPDRPYSNQPQHF
TRBV6-1	TRBD1	many	TRBJ1-1	TGTGCCAGCGGGAGGGCCAACTGGGACAGCATGAACACTGAAGCTTTCTTT	CASGRANWDSMNTEAFF